A single sample gave rise to the 8 T cell receptor beta chains below, sequenced in a study of blood T cell repertoires in COVID-19. TCRdb keeps only in-frame clones here, not all; method: immunoSEQ multiplex PCR. The sample carries about 180,000 clones, about 81% recorded once. The material sequenced was peripheral blood. These TCRs come from a woman aged 80 or older with COVID-19, enrolled during active disease.

The chain has TRBV9 and TRBJ1-3; 9 bases fit TRBD1. V gave up 0 bases and J gave up 6 bases; unmatched junction bases: 7. The CDR3 consists of 16 residues. Germline CDR1 and CDR2: SGDLS and YYNGEE. CDR3 sequence (DNA): TGTGCCAGCAGCGTAGGGGGGGACAGGGAGGCAAACACCATATATTTT. It specifies CASSVGGDREANTIYF.

The rearrangement joins TRBV6-6 to TRBJ2-1; TRBD2 matches 14 bases. Germline V gene data show CDR1 as MNHNY and CDR2 as SVGAGI (reference sequence). V lost 5 bases and J lost 7; bases outside the gene matches: 10. This CDR3 is 17 amino acids long. The CDR3 bases are TGTGCCAGCAGTCTGCCGTTCGGGACTAGCGGGAGTAATGAGCAGTTCTTC. Its translation: CASSLPFGTSGSNEQFF.

This clone has only one observation. V gene TRBV10-2 combines with J gene TRBJ2-3, with D uncertain. Germline V gene lookup returns CDR1 WSHSY and CDR2 SAAADI. The V gene lost 6 bases and the J gene lost 5 bases, with 15 bases spanning the gap. This CDR3 has 14 amino acids. In DNA, the CDR3 is TGCGCCAGCAGGGGTTATGGGCCTCGAGATACGCAGTATTTT. Protein sequence: CASRGYGPRDTQYF.

V gene TRBV28 combines with J gene TRBJ2-3; 10 positions match TRBD2. The CDR3 sequence is 15 residues long. J gave up 2 bases and V 9 bases, and 8 bases lay outside the gene matches. Germline CDR1 and CDR2: MDHEN and SYDVKM. The DNA of the CDR3 is TGTGCCAGGATTCGGACTAGCGGTTACACAGATACGCAGTATTTT. It translates to CARIRTSGYTDTQYF.

The chain carries TRBV7-9 and TRBJ1-6, with a weak D call TRBD1 (6 bases). The CDR3 has 14 residues. Germline loops: CDR1 SEHNR, CDR2 FQNEAQ (reference sequence). V gave up 5 bases and J gave up 7 bases, with 12 bases separating them. In nucleotides, the CDR3 is TGTGCCAGCAGCCAGCGACAGGAGAATTCACCCCTCCACTTT. It encodes CASSQRQENSPLHF.

This clone came up a few times. The chain employs TRBV2 and TRBJ2-2; D gene uncertain. The CDR3 consists of 11 residues. Trimming took 4 bases from V and 6 from J, leaving 3 bases between them. Per germline, CDR1 SNHLY and CDR2 FYNNEI. Here the CDR3 DNA reads TGTGCCAGCAGTGCTCCCGGGGAGCTGTTTTTT. Its protein product is CASSAPGELFF. Based on the CDR3 plus reference TRBV2 and TRBJ2-2, the full variable domain is EPEVTQTPSHQVTQMGQEVILRCVPISNHLYFYWYRQILGQKVEFLVSFYNNEISEKSEIFDDQFSVERPDGSNFTLKIRSTKLEDSAMYFCASSAPGELFFGEGSRLTVL.

The genes are TRBV7-2 and TRBJ2-5; D may be TRBD2 (7 bases). Looked up from germline, CDR1 is SGHTA and CDR2 is FQGNSA. This CDR3 has 18 amino acids. The V end was cut by 5 bases, the J end by 0 bases, with 22 bases between. The CDR3 coding sequence is TGTGCCAGCAGCCCCCAATTCCTCTCGCGGGGGCACCAAGAGACCCAGTACTTC. It codes for CASSPQFLSRGHQETQYF.

The chain is built from TRBV6-6 and TRBJ2-3, with 12 nucleotides matching TRBD2. The CDR3 loop spans 15 amino acids. Trimming removed 7 bases from V and 5 bases from J; junction bases left unmatched: 7. Germline CDR1 and CDR2: MNHNY and SVGAGI (reference sequence). CDR3 nucleotide sequence: TGTGCCAGCATTATTGCGACTAGCGGGAGAGATACGCAGTATTTT. This codes for CASIIATSGRDTQYF.